This record covers a single T cell receptor (beta chain). This sample is drawn from a study of T cells in Graves' hyperthyroidism and ophthalmopathy. The CDR3 has 12 residues. V lost 6 bases, J lost 7 bases, and 13 bases lay in between. CDR1 and CDR2 (germline): MNHNS, SASEGT. Amplification of TCR beta CDR3 regions was performed using RNA transcripts as template. A first-round RT-PCR of the TCR CDR3 used the HTBI primer set. Each CDR3 protein is one row after TCRdb ran MiXCR on the multiplex PCR reads. The table has about 360,000 distinct CDR3 sequences, around 16% seen once; the top ten hold 25% to 35%.

This TCR was sampled from a woman under 30 with Graves' hyperthyroidism that later progressed to Graves' ophthalmopathy. V and J are TRBV6-1 and TRBJ2-7, with no clear D. The sequenced sample was blood. The CDR3 is CASRDVNREQYF. The DNA of the CDR3 is TGTGCCAGCAGGGACGTCAATCGGGAGCAGTACTTC.